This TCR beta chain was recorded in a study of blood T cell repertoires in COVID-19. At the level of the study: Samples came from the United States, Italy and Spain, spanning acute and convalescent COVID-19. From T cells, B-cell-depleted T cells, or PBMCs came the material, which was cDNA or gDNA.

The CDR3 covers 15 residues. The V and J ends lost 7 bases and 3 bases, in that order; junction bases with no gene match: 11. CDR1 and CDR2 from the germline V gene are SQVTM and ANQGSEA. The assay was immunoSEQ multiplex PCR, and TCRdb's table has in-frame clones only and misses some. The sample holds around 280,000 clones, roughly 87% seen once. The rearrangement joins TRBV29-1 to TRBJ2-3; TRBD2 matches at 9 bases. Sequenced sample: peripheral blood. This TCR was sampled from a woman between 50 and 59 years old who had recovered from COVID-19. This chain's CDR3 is CSAKGLAGRTDTQYF. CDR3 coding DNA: TGCAGCGCCAAGGGCCTAGCGGGACGAACAGATACGCAGTATTTT.